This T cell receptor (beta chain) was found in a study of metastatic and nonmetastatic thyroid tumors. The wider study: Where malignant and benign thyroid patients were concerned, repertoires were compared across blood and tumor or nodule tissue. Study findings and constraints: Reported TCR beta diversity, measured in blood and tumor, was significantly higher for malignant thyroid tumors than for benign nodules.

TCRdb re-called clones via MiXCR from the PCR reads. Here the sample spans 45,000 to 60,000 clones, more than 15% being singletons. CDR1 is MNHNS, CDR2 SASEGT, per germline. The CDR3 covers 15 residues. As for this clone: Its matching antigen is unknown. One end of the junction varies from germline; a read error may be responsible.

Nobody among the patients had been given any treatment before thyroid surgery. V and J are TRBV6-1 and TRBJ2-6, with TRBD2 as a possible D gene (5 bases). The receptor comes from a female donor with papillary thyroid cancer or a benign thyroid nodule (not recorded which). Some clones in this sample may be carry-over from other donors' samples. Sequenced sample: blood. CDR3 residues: CATTEEVTGSNVLTF. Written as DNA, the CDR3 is TGTGCCACTACGGAGGAAGTGACTGGGTCCAACGTCCTGACTTTC.